Described below is a single TCR beta chain sequence and its context. The antigen it binds to is not known. Per-base qualities were not stored, and no clone one base away is much larger. The data stem from a study of cytomegalovirus exposure and HLA in healthy donors (dated by TCRdb to 2017 to 2019). In terms of the full investigation: According to a later analysis, one platform produced both the roughly 130 validation repertoires and the roughly 650 repertoires of the first cohort. High-throughput TCR immunosequencing, statistical association of individual TCRs with disease status, and machine learning were combined to predict cytomegalovirus infection status. A separate validation cohort of 100 to 150 different subjects was used in addition to the approximately 640-subject first cohort. The study aimed to test whether cataloging public T cell receptors could reveal signatures of past pathogen exposure. Paper-wide results and their limitations: Subsequent analysis determined that TCRs grouped into clusters in the first cohort also showed a tendency toward co-occurrence across the 90 to 150 validation repertoires, and approximately 94% of cluster scores exceeded 0. The study gave a list of over 150 TCR beta chains associated with cytomegalovirus. The classifier was reported to diagnose cytomegalovirus status with high specificity and sensitivity in both the original cohort and the validation cohort. All 120 repertoires were used to score co-occurrence in the validation cohort in a later analysis, because that analysis had no HLA typing for the cohort. Three of the identified cytomegalovirus-associated TCR beta chains were confirmed in vitro to be specific for cytomegalovirus antigens. Across donors, most TCR sequences were observed very rarely, whereas some public TCRs were present in many individuals. The authors suggested that the approach could potentially be extended to other disease states and immunological phenotypes.

Libraries were built with the immunoSEQ multiplex PCR assay. As for how the authors treated the data: To diagnose cytomegalovirus status from the catalog of TCR beta chain sequences, a statistical classification framework was built. The table was pulled from immuneACCESS by TCRdb, which kept in-frame rearrangements only. Such tables lose some clones; where checked, under half of the loss comes from unresolved V genes, and the rest has no known cause. The V and J calls and clone size were taken over from that table, and D and trimming were inferred from the DNA. The table for this sample lists a few hundred thousand clones; about 86% of them were counted only once. Around 1% of the sample is taken by the ten largest. CDR3 length: 14 amino acids, cysteine to phenylalanine. Solely the CDR3 DNA is kept, with 42 bases framed from the first base. V is reduced by 3 bases and J by 1 base, leaving a spacing of 7 bases between them. CDR1 is given as LNHDA and CDR2 as SQIVND, both from the germline V gene (reference sequence).

The donors were included in the validation cohort of roughly 120 subjects, a group kept apart from the approximately 700-subject first cohort. Sequenced material: PBMCs. The rearrangement combines TRBV19 with TRBJ2-1; the D region possibly corresponds to TRBD1 (5 bases align). This receptor was obtained from a woman aged 18-30 years in good health and CMV-seronegative. Here the CDR3 is given as CASSIDSSYNEQFF. The nucleotide sequence reads TGTGCCAGTAGTATTGACAGTTCCTACAATGAGCAGTTCTTC.